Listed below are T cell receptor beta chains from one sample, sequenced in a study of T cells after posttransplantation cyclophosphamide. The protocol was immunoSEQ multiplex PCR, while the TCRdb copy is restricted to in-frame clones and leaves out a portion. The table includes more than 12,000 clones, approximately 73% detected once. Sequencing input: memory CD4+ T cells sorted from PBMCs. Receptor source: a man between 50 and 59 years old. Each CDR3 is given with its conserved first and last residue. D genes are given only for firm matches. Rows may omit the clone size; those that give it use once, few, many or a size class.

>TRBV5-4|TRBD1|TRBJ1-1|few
TGTGCCAGCTGGACAGGGGGCTTGAACACTGAAGCTTTCTTT
CASWTGGLNTEAFF
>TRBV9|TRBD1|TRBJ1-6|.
TGTGCCAGCAGCCCCGGGACAGGGTATGGGAATTCACCCCTCCACTTT
CASSPGTGYGNSPLHF
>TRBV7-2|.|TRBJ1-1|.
TGTGCCAGCAGCTTAGGTAGCCAGATGAACACTGAAGCTTTCTTT
CASSLGSQMNTEAFF
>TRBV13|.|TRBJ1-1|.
TGTGCCAGCAGCTTAGTGGGCAGATCTGAAGCTTTCTTT
CASSLVGRSEAFF
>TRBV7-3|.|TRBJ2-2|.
TGTGCCAGCAGCTTCTCAGGGGACACCGGGGAGCTGTTTTTT
CASSFSGDTGELFF
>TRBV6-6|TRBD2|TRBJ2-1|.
TGTGCCAGCAGTTACTTGACTAGCGGGGATGAGCAGTTCTTC
CASSYLTSGDEQFF
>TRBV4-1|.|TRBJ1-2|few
TGCGCCAGCAGCCAACTATCCGGGACCGGGGGAGGCTACACCTTC
CASSQLSGTGGGYTF
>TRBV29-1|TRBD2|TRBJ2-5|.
TGCAGCGTTGTCACTAGCGGGGGAGAGACCCAGTACTTC
CSVVTSGGETQYF
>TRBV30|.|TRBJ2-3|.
TGTGCCTGGCTACAGGCGAGCACAGATACGCAGTATTTT
CAWLQASTDTQYF
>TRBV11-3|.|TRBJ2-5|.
TGTGCCAGCAGCTTAGGGGCACACGCGACCCAGTACTTC
CASSLGAHATQYF
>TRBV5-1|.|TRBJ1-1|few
TGCGCCAGCAGCTTGGAAGGAGGATTGCGGACTGAAGCTTTCTTT
CASSLEGGLRTEAFF
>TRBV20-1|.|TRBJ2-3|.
TGCAGTGCTAGCTTACAGGGTCCGCAGTATTTT
CSASLQGPQYF
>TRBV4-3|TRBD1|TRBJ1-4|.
TGCGCCAGCAGCCTGGGGACAGGGAGGGATGAAAAACTGTTTTTT
CASSLGTGRDEKLFF
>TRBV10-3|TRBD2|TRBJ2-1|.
TGTGCCATCGGAACTGGGGCGGGGGGAACGCGGGAGCAGTTCTTC
CAIGTGAGGTREQFF
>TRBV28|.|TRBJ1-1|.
TGTGCCTGCACCCGACTGATCACCACTGAAGCTTTCTTT
CACTRLITTEAFF
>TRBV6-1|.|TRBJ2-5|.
TGTGCCAGCAGGGCAGTGGGGGCCGTTCAAGAGACCCAGTACTTC
CASRAVGAVQETQYF
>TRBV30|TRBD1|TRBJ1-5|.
TGTGCCTGGAGAGTTGGGACAGGGAATCAGCCCCAGCATTTT
CAWRVGTGNQPQHF
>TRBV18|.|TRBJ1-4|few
TGTGCCAGCTCTCAAAACACCGGACAGGAAAAACTGTTTTTT
CASSQNTGQEKLFF
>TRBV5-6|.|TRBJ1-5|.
TGTGCCAGCAGCTTCTCAGGGGCGTTTCAGCCCCAGCATTTT
CASSFSGAFQPQHF
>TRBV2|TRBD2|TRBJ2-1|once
TGTGCCAGCAATCGGCTAGCGGGAGTTGAGCAGTTCTTC
CASNRLAGVEQFF
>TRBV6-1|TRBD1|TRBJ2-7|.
TGTGCCAGCAGGGGACAGGGGTCCTACGAGCAGTACTTC
CASRGQGSYEQYF
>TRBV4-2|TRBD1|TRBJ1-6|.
TGTGCCAGCAGGGAAAGAGAGGGGACAGGTAATTCACCCCTCCACTTT
CASREREGTGNSPLHF
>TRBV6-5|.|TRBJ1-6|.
TGTGCCAGCAGTTACGTTCGGGATTCACCCCTCCACTTT
CASSYVRDSPLHF
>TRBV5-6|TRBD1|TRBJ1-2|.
TGTGCCAGCAGCTTGGGCGCAATGGGACAGGGGGCCAGGGGCTACACCTTC
CASSLGAMGQGARGYTF
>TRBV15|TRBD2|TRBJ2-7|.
TGTGCCACCAGCGTCTCTAGCGGGAGGTCCTACGAGCAGTACTTC
CATSVSSGRSYEQYF
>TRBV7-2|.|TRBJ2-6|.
TGTGCCAGCAGCACCTATAACTCTGGGGCCAACGTCCTGACTTTC
CASSTYNSGANVLTF
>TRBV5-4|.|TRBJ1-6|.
TGTGCCAGCAGCCTTGACAGCTCCTATAATTCACCCCTCCACTTT
CASSLDSSYNSPLHF